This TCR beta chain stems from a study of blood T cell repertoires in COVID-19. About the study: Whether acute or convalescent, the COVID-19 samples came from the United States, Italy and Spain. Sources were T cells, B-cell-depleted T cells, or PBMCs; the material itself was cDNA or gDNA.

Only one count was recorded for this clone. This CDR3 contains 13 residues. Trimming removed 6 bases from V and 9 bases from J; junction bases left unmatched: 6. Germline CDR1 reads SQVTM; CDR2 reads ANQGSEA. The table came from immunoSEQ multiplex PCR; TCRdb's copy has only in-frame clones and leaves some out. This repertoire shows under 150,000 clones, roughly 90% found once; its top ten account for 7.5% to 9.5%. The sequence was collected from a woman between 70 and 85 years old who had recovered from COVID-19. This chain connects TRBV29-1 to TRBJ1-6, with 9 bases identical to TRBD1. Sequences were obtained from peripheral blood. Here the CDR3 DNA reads TGCAGCGTCGCCGGGACAGGGAGTTCACCCCTCCACTTT. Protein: CSVAGTGSSPLHF. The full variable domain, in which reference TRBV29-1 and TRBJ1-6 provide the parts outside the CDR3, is SAVISQKPSRDICQRGTSLTIQCQVDSQVTMMFWYRQQPGQSLTLIATANQGSEATYESGFVIDKFPISRPNLTFSTLTVSNMSPEDSSIYLCSVAGTGSSPLHFGNGTRLTVT.